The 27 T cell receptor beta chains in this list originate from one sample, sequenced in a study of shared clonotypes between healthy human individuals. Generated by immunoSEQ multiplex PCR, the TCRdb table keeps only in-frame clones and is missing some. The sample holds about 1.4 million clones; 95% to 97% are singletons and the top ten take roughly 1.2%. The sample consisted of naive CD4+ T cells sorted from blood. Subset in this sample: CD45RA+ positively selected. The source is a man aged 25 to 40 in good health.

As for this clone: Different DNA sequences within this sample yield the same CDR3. In DNA, the CDR3 is TGTGCCAGCAGTGCCACAGGGGGCTTGGGCAATCAGCCCCAGCATTTT. Translating it yields CASSATGGLGNQPQHF. The rearrangement joins TRBV28 to TRBJ1-5; 9 nucleotides agree with TRBD1. The V gene end was trimmed by 5 bases and the J gene end by 2 bases; junction bases not matched to a gene: 7. The length of the CDR3 is 16 residues. Per the germline V gene, CDR1 is MDHEN and CDR2 is SYDVKM.

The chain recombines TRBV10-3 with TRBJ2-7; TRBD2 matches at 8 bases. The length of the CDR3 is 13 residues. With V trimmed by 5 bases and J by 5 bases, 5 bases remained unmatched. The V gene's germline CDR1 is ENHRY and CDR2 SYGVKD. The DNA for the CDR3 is TGTGCCATCAGTACCGGGAGGGCCGACGAGCAGTACTTC. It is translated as CAISTGRADEQYF.

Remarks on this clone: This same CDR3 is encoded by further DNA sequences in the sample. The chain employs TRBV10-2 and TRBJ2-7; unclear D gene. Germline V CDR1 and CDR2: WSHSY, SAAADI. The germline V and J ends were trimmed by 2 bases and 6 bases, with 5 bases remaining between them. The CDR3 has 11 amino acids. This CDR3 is CASSEVGEQYF. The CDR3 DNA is TGCGCCAGCAGTGAGGTGGGCGAGCAGTACTTC.

In DNA form, the CDR3 reads TGTGCCAGCAACCATAGGGGGGGGGATTACAATGAGCAGTTCTTC. Its protein product is CASNHRGGDYNEQFF. The rearrangement joins TRBV6-6 to TRBJ2-1; D is perhaps TRBD2 (7 bases). Trimming removed 7 bases at V and 4 bases at J, with 17 bases between. The germline V gene encodes CDR1 MNHNY and CDR2 SVGAGI (reference sequence). The CDR3 extends over 15 amino acids.

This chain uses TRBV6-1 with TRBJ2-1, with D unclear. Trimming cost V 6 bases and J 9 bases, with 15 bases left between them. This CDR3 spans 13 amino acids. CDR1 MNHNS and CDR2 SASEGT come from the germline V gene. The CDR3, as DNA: TGTGCCAGCAGGGTGGGCTTAAGGGCTGAGCAGTTCTTC. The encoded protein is CASRVGLRAEQFF.

CDR3 protein: CASTADVGGEQYF. CDR3 nucleotide sequence: TGTGCCAGTACCGCCGACGTTGGTGGGGAGCAGTACTTC. The gene calls are TRBV7-8 and TRBJ2-7; no reliable D call. The germline V and J ends were trimmed by 9 bases and 7 bases, with 19 bases remaining between them. CDR1 and CDR2 (germline): SGHVS, FQNEAQ. The CDR3 is 13 amino acids.

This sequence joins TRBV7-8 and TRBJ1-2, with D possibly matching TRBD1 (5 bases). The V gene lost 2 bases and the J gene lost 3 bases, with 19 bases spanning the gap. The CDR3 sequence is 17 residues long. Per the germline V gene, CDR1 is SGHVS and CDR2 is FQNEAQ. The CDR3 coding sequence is TGTGCCAGCAGCTTATTGGTTACGGGGGGGTCTGACTATGGCTACACCTTC. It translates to CASSLLVTGGSDYGYTF.

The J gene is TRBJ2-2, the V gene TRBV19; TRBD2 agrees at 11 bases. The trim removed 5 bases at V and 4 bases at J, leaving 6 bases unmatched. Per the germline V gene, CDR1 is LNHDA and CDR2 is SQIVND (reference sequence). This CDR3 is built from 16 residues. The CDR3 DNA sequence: TGTGCCAGTAGTCGATTAGCGGGAGGGACCACCGGGGAGCTGTTTTTT. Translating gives CASSRLAGGTTGELFF.

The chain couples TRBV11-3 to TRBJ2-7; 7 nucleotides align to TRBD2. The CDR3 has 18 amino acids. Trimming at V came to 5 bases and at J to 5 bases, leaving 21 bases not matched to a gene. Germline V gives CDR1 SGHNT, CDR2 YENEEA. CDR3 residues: CASSPGRGIGAKDHEQYF. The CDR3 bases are TGTGCCAGCAGCCCCGGGCGGGGGATCGGTGCTAAGGACCACGAGCAGTACTTC.

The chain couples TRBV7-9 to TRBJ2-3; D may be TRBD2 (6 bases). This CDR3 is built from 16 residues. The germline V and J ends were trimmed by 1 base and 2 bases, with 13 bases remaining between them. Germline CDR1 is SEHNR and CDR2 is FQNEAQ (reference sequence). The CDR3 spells CASSLGAGTVTDTQYF. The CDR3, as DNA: TGTGCCAGCAGCTTAGGGGCGGGGACCGTCACAGATACGCAGTATTTT. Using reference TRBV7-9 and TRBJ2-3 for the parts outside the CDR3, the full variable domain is DTGVSQNPRHKITKRGQNVTFRCDPISEHNRLYWYRQTLGQGPEFLTYFQNEAQLEKSRLLSDRFSAERPKGSFSTLEIQRTEQGDSAMYLCASSLGAGTVTDTQYFGPGTRLTVL.

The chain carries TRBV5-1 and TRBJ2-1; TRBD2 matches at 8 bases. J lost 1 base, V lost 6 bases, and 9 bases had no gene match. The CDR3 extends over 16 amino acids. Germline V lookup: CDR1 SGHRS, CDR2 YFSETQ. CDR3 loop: CASTFRGGWSYNEQFF. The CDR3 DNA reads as TGCGCCAGCACCTTTCGGGGGGGTTGGTCCTACAATGAGCAGTTCTTC.

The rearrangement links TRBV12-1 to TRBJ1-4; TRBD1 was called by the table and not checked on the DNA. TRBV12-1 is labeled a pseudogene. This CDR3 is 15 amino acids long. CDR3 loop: CASSFLAQGNEKLFF. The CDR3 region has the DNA TGTGCCAGCAGCTTCCTGGCTCAGGGGAATGAAAAACTGTTTTTT.

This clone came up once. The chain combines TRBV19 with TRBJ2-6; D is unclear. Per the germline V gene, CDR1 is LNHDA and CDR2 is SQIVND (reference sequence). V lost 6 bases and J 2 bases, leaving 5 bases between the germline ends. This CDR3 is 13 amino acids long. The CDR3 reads CASRLTGANVLTF. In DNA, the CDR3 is TGTGCCAGTAGATTAACTGGGGCCAACGTCCTGACTTTC.

CDR3 nucleotide sequence: TGTGCCTGGAGTCCTGCTAGCGGTATAAAGCAGTTCTTC. Its protein product is CAWSPASGIKQFF. This chain joins TRBV30 and TRBJ2-1, with 7 positions matching TRBD2. There are 13 residues in the CDR3. Per germline, CDR1 GTSNPN and CDR2 SVGIG (reference sequence). The V and J ends lost 2 bases and 11 bases, in that order; junction bases with no gene match: 9.

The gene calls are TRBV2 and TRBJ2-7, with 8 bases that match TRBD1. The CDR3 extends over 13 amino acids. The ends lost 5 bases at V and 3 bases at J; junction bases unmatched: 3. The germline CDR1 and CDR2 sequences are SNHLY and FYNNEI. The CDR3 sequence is CASSWDRLYEQYF. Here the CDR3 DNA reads TGTGCCAGCAGTTGGGACAGGCTCTACGAGCAGTACTTC.

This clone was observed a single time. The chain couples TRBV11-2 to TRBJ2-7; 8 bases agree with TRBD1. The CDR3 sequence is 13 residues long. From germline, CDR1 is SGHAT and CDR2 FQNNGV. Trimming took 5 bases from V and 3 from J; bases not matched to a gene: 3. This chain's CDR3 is CASSPDRDYEQYF. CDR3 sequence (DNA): TGTGCCAGCAGCCCGGACAGGGACTACGAGCAGTACTTC.

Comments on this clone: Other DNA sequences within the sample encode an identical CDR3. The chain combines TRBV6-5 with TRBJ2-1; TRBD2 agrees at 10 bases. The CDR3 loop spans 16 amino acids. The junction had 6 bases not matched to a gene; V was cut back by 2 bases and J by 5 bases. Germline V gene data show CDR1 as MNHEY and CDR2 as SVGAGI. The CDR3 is CASSYTGTSVDNEQFF. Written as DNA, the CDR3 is TGTGCCAGCAGTTACACGGGGACTAGCGTCGACAATGAGCAGTTCTTC.

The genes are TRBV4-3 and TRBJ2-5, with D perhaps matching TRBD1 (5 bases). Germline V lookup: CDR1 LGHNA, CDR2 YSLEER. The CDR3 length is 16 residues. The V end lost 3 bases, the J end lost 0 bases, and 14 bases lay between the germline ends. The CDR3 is CASSQHLGQNQETQYF. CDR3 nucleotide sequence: TGCGCCAGCAGCCAGCATCTAGGACAAAACCAAGAGACCCAGTACTTC.

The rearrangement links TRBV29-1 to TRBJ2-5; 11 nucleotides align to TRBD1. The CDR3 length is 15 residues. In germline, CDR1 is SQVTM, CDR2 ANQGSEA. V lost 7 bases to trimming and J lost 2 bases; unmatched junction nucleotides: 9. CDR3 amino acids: CSAFGWDRGQETQYF. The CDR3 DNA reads TGCAGCGCCTTCGGTTGGGACAGGGGGCAAGAGACCCAGTACTTC.

The CDR3 nucleotides read TGCGCCAGCAGCCCGGACAGGCGGGTTCTCGGGGATGAGCAGTTCTTC. Amino acids: CASSPDRRVLGDEQFF. The rearrangement joins TRBV5-1 to TRBJ2-1; 7 bases are a match to TRBD1. This CDR3 has 16 amino acids. In germline, CDR1 is SGHRS, CDR2 YFSETQ. With 4 bases clipped from V and 8 bases from J, the junction kept 15 bases outside the gene matches.

CDR3 DNA sequence: TGTGCCAGCAGTTTAGAAGCGGAGAGAGGGACCCAGTACTTC. This translates into CASSLEAERGTQYF. The chain carries TRBV27 and TRBJ2-5, with a weak D call TRBD2 (5 bases). The CDR3 totals 14 residues. Germline CDR1 is MNHEY and CDR2 is SMNVEV (reference sequence). Deletions cut 2 bases from V and 7 bases from J, with 14 bases between.

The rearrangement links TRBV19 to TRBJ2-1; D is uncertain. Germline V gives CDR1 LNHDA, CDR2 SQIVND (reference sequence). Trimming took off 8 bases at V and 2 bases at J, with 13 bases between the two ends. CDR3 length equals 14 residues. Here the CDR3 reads CASCPRWTYNEQFF. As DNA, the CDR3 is TGTGCCAGTTGTCCGCGATGGACCTACAATGAGCAGTTCTTC.

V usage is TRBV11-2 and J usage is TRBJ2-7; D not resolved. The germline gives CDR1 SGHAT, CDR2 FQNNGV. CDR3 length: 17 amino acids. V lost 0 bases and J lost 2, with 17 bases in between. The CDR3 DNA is TGTGCCAGCAGCTTAGATAAGGTCGGCAGGAATACCTACGAGCAGTACTTC. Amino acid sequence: CASSLDKVGRNTYEQYF.

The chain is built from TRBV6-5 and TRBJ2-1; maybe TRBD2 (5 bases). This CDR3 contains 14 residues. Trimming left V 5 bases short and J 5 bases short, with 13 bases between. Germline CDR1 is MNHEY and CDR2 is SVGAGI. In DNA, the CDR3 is TGTGCCAGCAGTACTCGCCGGGGAGACAATGAGCAGTTCTTC. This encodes CASSTRRGDNEQFF.

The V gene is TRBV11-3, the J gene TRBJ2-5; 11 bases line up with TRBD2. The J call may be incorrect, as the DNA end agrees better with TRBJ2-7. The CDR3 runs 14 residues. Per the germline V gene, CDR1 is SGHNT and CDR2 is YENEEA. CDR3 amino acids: CASSFLAGGYEQYF. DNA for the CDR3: TGTGCCAGCAGCTTTCTAGCGGGAGGATACGAGCAGTACTTC.

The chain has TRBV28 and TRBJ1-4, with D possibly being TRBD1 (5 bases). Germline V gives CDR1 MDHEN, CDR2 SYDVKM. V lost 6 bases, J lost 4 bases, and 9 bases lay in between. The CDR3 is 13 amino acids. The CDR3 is CASRRQFNEKLFF. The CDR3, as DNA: TGTGCCAGCAGAAGACAGTTTAATGAAAAACTGTTTTTT.

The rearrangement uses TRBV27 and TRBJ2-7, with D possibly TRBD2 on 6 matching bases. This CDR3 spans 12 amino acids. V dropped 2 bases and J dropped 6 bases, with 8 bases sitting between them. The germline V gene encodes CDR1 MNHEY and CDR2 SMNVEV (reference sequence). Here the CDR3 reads CASSLVGGEQYF. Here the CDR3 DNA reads TGTGCCAGCAGTTTAGTGGGGGGCGAGCAGTACTTC.